This T cell receptor (beta chain) was found in a study of beta chain features in type 1 diabetes. Sequenced material consisted of expressed TCRB transcripts (all of the isolated RNA was reverse transcribed). This table comes from immunoSEQ multiplex PCR, and its TCRdb copy is limited to in-frame clones, with some not included. The repertoire holds around 240,000 clones, over 7.5% seen once, with about 0.037% in the top ten. Trimming cost V 2 bases and J 6 bases, with 8 bases left between them. CDR1 and CDR2 from the germline V gene are LNHDA and SQIVND (reference sequence). CDR3 size: 13 residues. This clone was seen repeatedly, ten times or more. Its specificity is not known. Broader study findings: Healthy donors had naive, central memory and Treg TCRB repertoires that appeared less similar than those seen among patients.

The clonotype was recovered from a woman under 30 in good health. The sample was naive CD4+ T cells from blood. The chain is built from TRBV19 and TRBJ2-4; no clear D. CDR3 coding DNA: TGTGCCAGTAGTATACCTCCAGGAAACATTCAGTACTTC. Amino acids: CASSIPPGNIQYF.